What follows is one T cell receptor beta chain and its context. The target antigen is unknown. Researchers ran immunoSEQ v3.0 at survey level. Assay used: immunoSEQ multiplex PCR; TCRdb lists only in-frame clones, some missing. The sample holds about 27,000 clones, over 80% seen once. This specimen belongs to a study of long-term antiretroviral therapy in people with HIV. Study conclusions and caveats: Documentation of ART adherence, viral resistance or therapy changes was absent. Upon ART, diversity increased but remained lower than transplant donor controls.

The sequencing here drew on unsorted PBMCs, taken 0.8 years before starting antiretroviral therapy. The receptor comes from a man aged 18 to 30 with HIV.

CDR3 region: CASSPTAGEAFF. In DNA form, the CDR3 reads TGTGCCAGCTCACCCACGGCGGGAGAAGCTTTCTTT. The chain links TRBV18 to TRBJ1-1; D is unresolved. Germline assignment: CDR1 KGHSH and CDR2 LQKENI. V gave up 3 bases and J gave up 8 bases, with 10 bases separating them. The CDR3 runs 12 residues.